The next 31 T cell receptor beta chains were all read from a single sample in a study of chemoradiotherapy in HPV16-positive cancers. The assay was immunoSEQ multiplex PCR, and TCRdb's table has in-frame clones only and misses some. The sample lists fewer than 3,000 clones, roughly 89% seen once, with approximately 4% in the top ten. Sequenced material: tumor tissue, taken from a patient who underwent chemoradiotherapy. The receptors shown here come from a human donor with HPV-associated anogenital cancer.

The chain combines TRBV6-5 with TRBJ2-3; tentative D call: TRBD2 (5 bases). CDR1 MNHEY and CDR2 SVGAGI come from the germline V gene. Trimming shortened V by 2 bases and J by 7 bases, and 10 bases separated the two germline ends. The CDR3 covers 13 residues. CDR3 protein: CASSYPGDHTQYF. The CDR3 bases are TGTGCCAGCAGTTACCCCGGGGATCATACGCAGTATTTT.

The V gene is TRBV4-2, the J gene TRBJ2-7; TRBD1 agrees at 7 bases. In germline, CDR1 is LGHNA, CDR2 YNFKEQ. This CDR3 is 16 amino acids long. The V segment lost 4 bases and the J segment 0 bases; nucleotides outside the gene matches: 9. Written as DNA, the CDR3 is TGTGCCAGCAGCCTTTCCTTCCGGGACAGCTCCTACGAGCAGTACTTC. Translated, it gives CASSLSFRDSSYEQYF.

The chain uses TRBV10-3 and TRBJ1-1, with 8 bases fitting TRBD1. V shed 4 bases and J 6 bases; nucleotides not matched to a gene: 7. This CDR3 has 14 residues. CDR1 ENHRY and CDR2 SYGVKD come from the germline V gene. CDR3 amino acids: CAISAGQGIPEAFF. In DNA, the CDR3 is TGTGCCATCAGTGCCGGACAGGGAATTCCTGAAGCTTTCTTT.

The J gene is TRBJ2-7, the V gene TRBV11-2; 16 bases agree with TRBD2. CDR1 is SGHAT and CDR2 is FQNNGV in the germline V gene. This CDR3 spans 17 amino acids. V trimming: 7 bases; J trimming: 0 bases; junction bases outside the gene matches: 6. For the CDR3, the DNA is TGTGCCAGCATGGGACTAGCGGGAGGGGGGGGCTCCTACGAGCAGTACTTC. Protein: CASMGLAGGGGSYEQYF.

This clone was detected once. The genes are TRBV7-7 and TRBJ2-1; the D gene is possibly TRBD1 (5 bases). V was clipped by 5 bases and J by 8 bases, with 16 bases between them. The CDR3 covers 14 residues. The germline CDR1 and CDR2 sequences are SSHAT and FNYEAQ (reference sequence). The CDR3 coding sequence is TGTGCCAGCAGCCGATCGTGGGGCGCGGATGAGCAGTTCTTC. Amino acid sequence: CASSRSWGADEQFF.

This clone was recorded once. The CDR3 coding sequence is TGTGCCAGCAGCCCTGGACAGTCGTTTCCCTACGAGCAGTACTTC. This gives the protein CASSPGQSFPYEQYF. The gene calls are TRBV5-5 and TRBJ2-7, with D possibly matching TRBD1 (6 bases). The CDR3 length is 15 residues. The germline V and J ends were trimmed by 4 bases and 2 bases, with 16 bases remaining between them. The germline V gene has CDR1 SGHKS and CDR2 YYEKEE (reference sequence).

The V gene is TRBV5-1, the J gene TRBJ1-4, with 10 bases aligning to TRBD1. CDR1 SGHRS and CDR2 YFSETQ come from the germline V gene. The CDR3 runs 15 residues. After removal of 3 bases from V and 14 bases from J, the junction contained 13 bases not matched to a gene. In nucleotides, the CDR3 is TGCGCCAGCAGCTGGACGACAGGGGGCGATTTAAAGCTGTTTTTT. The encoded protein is CASSWTTGGDLKLFF. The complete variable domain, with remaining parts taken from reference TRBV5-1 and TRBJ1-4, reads KAGVTQTPRYLIKTRGQQVTLSCSPISGHRSVSWYQQTPGQGLQFLFEYFSETQRNKGNFPGRFSGRQFSNSRSEMNVSTLELGDSALYLCASSWTTGGDLKLFFGSGTQLSVL.

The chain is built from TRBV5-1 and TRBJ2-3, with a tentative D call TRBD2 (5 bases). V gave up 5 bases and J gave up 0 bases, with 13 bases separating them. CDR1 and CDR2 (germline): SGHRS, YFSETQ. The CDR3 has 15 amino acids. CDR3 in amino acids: CASRMQTSSTDTQYF. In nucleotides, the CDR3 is TGCGCCAGCAGAATGCAAACTAGTAGCACAGATACGCAGTATTTT.

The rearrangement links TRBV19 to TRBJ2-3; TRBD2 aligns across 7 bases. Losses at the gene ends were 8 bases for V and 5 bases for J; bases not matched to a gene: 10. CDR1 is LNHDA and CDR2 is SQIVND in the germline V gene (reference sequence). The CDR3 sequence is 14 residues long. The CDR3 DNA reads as TGTGCCAGTGCCGGGGGAGGGTTGGTAGATACGCAGTATTTT. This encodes CASAGGGLVDTQYF.

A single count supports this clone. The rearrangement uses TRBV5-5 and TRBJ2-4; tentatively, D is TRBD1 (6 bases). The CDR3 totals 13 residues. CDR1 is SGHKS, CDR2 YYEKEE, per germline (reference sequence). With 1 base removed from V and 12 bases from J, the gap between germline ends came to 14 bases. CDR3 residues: CASSLLDSGTQYF. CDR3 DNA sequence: TGTGCCAGCAGCTTGTTGGACAGTGGCACTCAGTACTTC.

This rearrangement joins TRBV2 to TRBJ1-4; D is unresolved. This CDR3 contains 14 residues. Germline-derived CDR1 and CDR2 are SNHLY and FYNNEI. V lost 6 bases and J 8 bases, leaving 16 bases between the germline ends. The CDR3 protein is CASSRSEESEKLFF. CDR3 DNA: TGTGCCAGCAGCCGGTCTGAAGAGAGCGAAAAACTGTTTTTT.

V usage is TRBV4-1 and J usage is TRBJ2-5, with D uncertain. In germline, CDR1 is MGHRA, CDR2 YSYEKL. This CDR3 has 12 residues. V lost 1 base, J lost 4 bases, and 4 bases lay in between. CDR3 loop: CASSQGGETQYF. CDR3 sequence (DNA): TGCGCCAGCAGCCAAGGAGGAGAGACCCAGTACTTC.

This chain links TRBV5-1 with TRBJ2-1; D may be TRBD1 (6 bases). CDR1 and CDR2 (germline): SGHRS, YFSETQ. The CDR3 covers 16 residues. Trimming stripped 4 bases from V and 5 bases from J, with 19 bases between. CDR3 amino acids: CASSAGLGQTNNEQFF. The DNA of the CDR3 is TGCGCCAGCAGCGCCGGGCTCGGACAGACAAACAATGAGCAGTTCTTC. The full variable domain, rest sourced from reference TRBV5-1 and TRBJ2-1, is KAGVTQTPRYLIKTRGQQVTLSCSPISGHRSVSWYQQTPGQGLQFLFEYFSETQRNKGNFPGRFSGRQFSNSRSEMNVSTLELGDSALYLCASSAGLGQTNNEQFFGPGTRLTVL.

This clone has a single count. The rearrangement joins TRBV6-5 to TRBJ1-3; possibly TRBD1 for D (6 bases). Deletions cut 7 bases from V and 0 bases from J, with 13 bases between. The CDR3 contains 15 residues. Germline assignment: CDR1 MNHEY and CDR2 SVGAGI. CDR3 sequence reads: CASTLDRSSGNTIYF. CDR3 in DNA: TGTGCCAGCACCTTGGACAGAAGCTCTGGAAACACCATATATTTT.

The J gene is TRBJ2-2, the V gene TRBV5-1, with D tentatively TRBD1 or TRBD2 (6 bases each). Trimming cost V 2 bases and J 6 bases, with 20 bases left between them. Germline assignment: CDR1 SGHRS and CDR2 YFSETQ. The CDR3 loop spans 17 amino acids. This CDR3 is CASSLIGGRAGSGELFF. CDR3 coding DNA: TGCGCCAGCAGCTTAATCGGGGGCAGAGCAGGGTCCGGGGAGCTGTTTTTT.

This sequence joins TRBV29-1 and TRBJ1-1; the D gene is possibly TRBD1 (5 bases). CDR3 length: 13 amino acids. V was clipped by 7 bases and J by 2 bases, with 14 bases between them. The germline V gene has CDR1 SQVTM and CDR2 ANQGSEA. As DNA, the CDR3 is TGCAGCGCTACAAGGGGAAGTAACACTGAAGCTTTCTTT. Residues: CSATRGSNTEAFF.

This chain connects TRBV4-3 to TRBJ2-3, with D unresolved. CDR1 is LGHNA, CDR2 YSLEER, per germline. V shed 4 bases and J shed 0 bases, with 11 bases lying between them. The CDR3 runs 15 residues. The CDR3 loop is CASSRSWGSTDTQYF. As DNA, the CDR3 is TGCGCCAGCAGCCGTAGCTGGGGTAGCACAGATACGCAGTATTTT.

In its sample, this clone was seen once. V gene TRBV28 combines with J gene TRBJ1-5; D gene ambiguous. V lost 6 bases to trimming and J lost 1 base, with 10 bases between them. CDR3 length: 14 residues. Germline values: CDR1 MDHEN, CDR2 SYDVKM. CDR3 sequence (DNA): TGTGCCAGCAGCCTAGGACCCAGCAATCAGCCCCAGCATTTT. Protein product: CASSLGPSNQPQHF.

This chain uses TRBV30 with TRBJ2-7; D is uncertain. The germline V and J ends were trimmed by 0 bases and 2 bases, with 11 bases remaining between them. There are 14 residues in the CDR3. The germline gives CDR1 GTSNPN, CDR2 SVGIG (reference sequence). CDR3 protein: CAWSVPAPAYEQYF. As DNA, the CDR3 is TGTGCCTGGAGTGTACCAGCGCCTGCCTACGAGCAGTACTTC.

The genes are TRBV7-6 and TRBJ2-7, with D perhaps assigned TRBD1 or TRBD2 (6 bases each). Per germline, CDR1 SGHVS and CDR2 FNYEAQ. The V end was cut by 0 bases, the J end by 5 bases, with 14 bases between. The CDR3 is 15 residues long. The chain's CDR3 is CASSLAGGAFHEQYF. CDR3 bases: TGTGCCAGCAGCTTAGCGGGGGGCGCGTTCCACGAGCAGTACTTC.

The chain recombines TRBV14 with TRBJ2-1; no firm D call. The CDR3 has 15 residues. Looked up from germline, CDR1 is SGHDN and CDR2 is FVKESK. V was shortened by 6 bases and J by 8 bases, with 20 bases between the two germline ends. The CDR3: CASSQRVEMRYEQFF. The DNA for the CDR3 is TGTGCCAGCAGTCAACGGGTCGAGATGCGGTATGAGCAGTTCTTC.

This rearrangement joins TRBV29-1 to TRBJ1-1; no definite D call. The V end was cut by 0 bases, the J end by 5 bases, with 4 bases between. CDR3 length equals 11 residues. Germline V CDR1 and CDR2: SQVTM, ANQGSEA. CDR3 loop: CSVEDGTEAFF. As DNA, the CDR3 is TGCAGCGTTGAAGATGGTACTGAAGCTTTCTTT.

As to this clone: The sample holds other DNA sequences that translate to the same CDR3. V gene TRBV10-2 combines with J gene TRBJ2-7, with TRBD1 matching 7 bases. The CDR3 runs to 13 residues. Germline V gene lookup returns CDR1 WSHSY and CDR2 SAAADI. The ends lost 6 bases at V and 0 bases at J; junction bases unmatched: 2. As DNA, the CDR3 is TGCGCCAGCAGCAGGGACAGCTCCTACGAGCAGTACTTC. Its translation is CASSRDSSYEQYF.

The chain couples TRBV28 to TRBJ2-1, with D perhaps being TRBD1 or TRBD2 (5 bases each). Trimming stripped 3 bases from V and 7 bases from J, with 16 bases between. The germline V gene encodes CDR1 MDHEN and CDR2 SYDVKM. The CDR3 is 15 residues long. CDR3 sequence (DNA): TGTGCCAGCAGTTTGTGGGGTGTGGGGGAGAATGAGCAGTTCTTC. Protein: CASSLWGVGENEQFF.

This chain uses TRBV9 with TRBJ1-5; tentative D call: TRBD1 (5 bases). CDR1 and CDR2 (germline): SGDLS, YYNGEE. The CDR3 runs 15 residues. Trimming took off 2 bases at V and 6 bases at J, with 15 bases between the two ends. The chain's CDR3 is CASSVSGGIGQPQHF. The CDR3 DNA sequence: TGTGCCAGCAGCGTTTCGGGGGGGATCGGTCAGCCCCAGCATTTT.

The CDR3 sequence: CASSITSSAHFEQYF. DNA for the CDR3: TGTGCCAGTAGTATTACTTCCAGCGCCCACTTCGAGCAGTACTTC. The J gene is TRBJ2-7, the V gene TRBV19; no definite D call. Germline values: CDR1 LNHDA, CDR2 SQIVND (reference sequence). Trimming shortened V by 3 bases and J by 6 bases, and 18 bases separated the two germline ends. The CDR3 runs 15 residues.

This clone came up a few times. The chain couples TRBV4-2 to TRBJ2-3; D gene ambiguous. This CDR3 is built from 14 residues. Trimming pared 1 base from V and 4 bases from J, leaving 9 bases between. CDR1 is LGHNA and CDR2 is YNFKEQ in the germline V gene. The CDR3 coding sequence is TGTGCCAGCAGCCAAGGGGCCGTACCAGATACGCAGTATTTT. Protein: CASSQGAVPDTQYF.

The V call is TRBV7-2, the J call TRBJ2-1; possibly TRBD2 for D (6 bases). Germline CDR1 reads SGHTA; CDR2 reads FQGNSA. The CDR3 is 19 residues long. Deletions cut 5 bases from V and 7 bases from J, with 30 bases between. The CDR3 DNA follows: TGTGCCAGCAGCCCCTCTCCCGGGACTGAAACCCCCCTACGGAATGAGCAGTTCTTC. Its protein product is CASSPSPGTETPLRNEQFF.

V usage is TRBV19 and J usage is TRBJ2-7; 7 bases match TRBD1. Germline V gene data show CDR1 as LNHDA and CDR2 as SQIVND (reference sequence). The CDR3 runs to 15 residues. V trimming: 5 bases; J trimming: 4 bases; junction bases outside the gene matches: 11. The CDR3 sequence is CASSEKNRGSYEQYF. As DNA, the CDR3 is TGTGCCAGTAGTGAGAAGAACAGGGGATCATACGAGCAGTACTTC.

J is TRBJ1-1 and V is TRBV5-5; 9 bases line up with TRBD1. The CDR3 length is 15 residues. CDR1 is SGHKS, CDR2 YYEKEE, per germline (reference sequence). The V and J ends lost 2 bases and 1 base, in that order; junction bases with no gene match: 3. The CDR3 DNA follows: TGTGCCAGCAGCTTTACAGGGGGCGCGAACACTGAAGCTTTCTTT. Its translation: CASSFTGGANTEAFF.

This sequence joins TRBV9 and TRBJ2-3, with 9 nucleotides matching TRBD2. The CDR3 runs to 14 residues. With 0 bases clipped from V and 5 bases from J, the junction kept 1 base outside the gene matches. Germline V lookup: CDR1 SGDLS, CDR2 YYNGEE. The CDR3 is CASSVGAGGDTQYF. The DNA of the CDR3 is TGTGCCAGCAGCGTAGGAGCGGGAGGAGATACGCAGTATTTT.